These 6 T cell receptor beta chains were all obtained from the same sample, sequenced in a study of cytomegalovirus exposure and HLA in healthy donors. Amplification used 60 Vbeta primers and 13 Jbeta primers. Some clones are missing from TCRdb's copy, which holds only in-frame ones; the method was immunoSEQ multiplex PCR. The sample records about 160,000 clones, less than 90% being singletons. Sequencing was carried out using PBMCs. All receptors come from a man younger than 35 in good health and CMV-seronegative.

The rearrangement uses TRBV7-9 and TRBJ2-1, with 8 bases fitting TRBD2. In germline, CDR1 is SEHNR, CDR2 FQNEAQ (reference sequence). Unmatched junction bases numbered 19, after V lost 3 bases and J lost 6 bases. The CDR3 runs to 19 residues. The CDR3 coding sequence is TGTGCCAGCAGCTTTTCGAGTAGGGATGACGGGACTAGGGGCAATGAGCAGTTCTTC. Its translation: CASSFSSRDDGTRGNEQFF. Full variable domain (missing parts from reference TRBV7-9 and TRBJ2-1): DTGVSQNPRHKITKRGQNVTFRCDPISEHNRLYWYRQTLGQGPEFLTYFQNEAQLEKSRLLSDRFSAERPKGSFSTLEIQRTEQGDSAMYLCASSFSSRDDGTRGNEQFFGPGTRLTVL.

The chain employs TRBV5-1 and TRBJ2-7; D ambiguous. CDR1 and CDR2 (germline): SGHRS, YFSETQ. Trimming cost V 1 base and J 2 bases, with 13 bases left between them. The CDR3 runs 15 residues. The chain's CDR3 is CASSLFAGSAYEQYF. In DNA form, the CDR3 reads TGCGCCAGCAGCTTGTTTGCAGGCTCAGCCTACGAGCAGTACTTC.

The chain is built from TRBV30 and TRBJ1-2, with TRBD1 identical over 8 bases. J was trimmed by 2 bases and V by 1 base; bases with no gene match: 0. Germline V gene data show CDR1 as GTSNPN and CDR2 as SVGIG (reference sequence). The CDR3 is made up of 13 amino acids. The CDR3 here is CAWSDRGNYGYTF. Here the CDR3 DNA reads TGTGCCTGGAGTGACAGGGGGAACTATGGCTACACCTTC.

The chain employs TRBV5-1 and TRBJ2-7, with 7 positions matching TRBD1. CDR1 and CDR2 (germline): SGHRS, YFSETQ. With V trimmed by 3 bases and J by 7 bases, 13 bases remained unmatched. The CDR3 runs 15 residues. The CDR3 DNA reads as TGCGCCAGCAGCTATTACTCGACAGGGCCTAGGGAGCAGTACTTC. Translating gives CASSYYSTGPREQYF.

This clone was seen only once. As DNA, the CDR3 is TGTGCCAGCAGCCACGCGGGCGTGAACACTGAAGCTTTCTTT. Its protein product is CASSHAGVNTEAFF. The rearrangement uses TRBV11-1 and TRBJ1-1; no clear D. V lost 5 bases to trimming and J lost 0 bases, with 10 bases between them. The CDR3 has 14 residues. From germline, CDR1 is SGHAT and CDR2 FQDESV (reference sequence).

The chain joins TRBV7-2 to TRBJ2-1; D gene ambiguous. CDR3 length: 17 amino acids. The germline V gene has CDR1 SGHTA and CDR2 FQGNSA. The V end was cut by 5 bases, the J end by 1 base, with 18 bases between. The CDR3 is CASSIPRLSPSYNEQFF. CDR3 sequence (DNA): TGTGCCAGCAGCATACCCCGACTCTCACCTTCCTACAATGAGCAGTTCTTC.